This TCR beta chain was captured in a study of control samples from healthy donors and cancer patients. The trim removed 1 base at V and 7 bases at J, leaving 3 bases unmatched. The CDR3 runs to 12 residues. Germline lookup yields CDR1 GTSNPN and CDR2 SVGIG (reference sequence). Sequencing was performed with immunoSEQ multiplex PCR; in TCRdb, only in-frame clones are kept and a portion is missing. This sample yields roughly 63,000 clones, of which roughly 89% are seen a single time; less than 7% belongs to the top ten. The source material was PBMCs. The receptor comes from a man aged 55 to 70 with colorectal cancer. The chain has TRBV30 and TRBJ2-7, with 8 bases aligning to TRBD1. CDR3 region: CAWSGTGREQYF. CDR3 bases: TGTGCCTGGAGTGGGACAGGGAGGGAGCAGTACTTC.